What follows are 26 T cell receptor beta chains derived from one specimen sequenced in a study of blood T cell repertoires in COVID-19. TCRdb's table, derived via immunoSEQ multiplex PCR, lists solely in-frame clones and lacks some. This table has 150,000 to 200,000 clones, 80% to 85% appearing once. What was sequenced was peripheral blood. The source is a human donor with acute or convalescent COVID-19. The donor label of this sample is uncertain.

This rearrangement joins TRBV18 to TRBJ2-1; 9 bases are shared with TRBD1. CDR1 and CDR2 (germline): KGHSH, LQKENI. The ends lost 4 bases at V and 1 base at J; junction bases unmatched: 2. CDR3 size: 15 residues. DNA of the CDR3: TGTGCCAGCTCACTGGGACAGGGATCCTACAATGAGCAGTTCTTC. This encodes CASSLGQGSYNEQFF.

The chain is built from TRBV9 and TRBJ2-1; possible D gene TRBD2, 6 bases. The CDR3 is made up of 15 amino acids. Germline CDR1 SGDLS, CDR2 YYNGEE. V was cut by 4 bases and J by 8 bases, with 19 bases left in between. CDR3 sequence reads: CASSPRRGQSDEQFF. The CDR3 nucleotides are TGTGCCAGCAGCCCCCGGAGGGGCCAATCGGATGAGCAGTTCTTC.

The V call is TRBV28, the J call TRBJ1-5; maybe TRBD1 (6 bases). V was clipped by 5 bases and J by 7 bases, with 18 bases between them. This CDR3 has 15 amino acids. Germline V gene data show CDR1 as MDHEN and CDR2 as SYDVKM. CDR3 sequence: CASSLISGDGQPQHF. CDR3 sequence (DNA): TGTGCCAGCAGTCTAATATCAGGGGACGGGCAGCCCCAGCATTTT.

V and J are TRBV4-2 and TRBJ2-3; 10 bases map to TRBD2. The CDR3 runs to 18 residues. V was pared by 2 bases and J by 4 bases, with 12 bases of the junction left unmatched. Germline lookup yields CDR1 LGHNA and CDR2 YNFKEQ. The CDR3 sequence: CASSQTTPSSGSADTQYF. The CDR3 DNA reads as TGTGCCAGCAGCCAAACTACCCCCTCTAGCGGGAGCGCAGATACGCAGTATTTT.

This CDR3 is CASSAPSGGGNTEAFF. The CDR3 DNA is TGTGCCAGCAGTGCGCCCTCAGGGGGCGGGAACACTGAAGCTTTCTTT. The V call is TRBV6-1, the J call TRBJ1-1; 8 bases are shared with TRBD1. Germline assignment: CDR1 MNHNS and CDR2 SASEGT. This CDR3 comprises 16 residues. J was trimmed by 1 base and V by 4 bases; bases with no gene match: 8.

The chain links TRBV6-1 to TRBJ2-5; TRBD2 matches 8 bases. The germline CDR1 and CDR2 sequences are MNHNS and SASEGT. The CDR3 consists of 18 residues. V dropped 0 bases and J dropped 2; count of bases not matched to a gene: 11. The CDR3 sequence is CASSEALRGAPLQETQYF. In DNA form, the CDR3 reads TGTGCCAGCAGTGAAGCTTTGCGGGGGGCCCCCCTTCAAGAGACCCAGTACTTC.

This chain connects TRBV5-4 to TRBJ2-7; TRBD1 aligns across 11 bases. The CDR3 is 15 residues long. V dropped 3 bases and J dropped 4; count of bases not matched to a gene: 6. Germline V gene sequence: CDR1 SGHNT, CDR2 YYREEE (reference sequence). This chain's CDR3 is CASSSDRGRFYEQYF. As DNA, the CDR3 is TGTGCCAGCAGCTCGGACAGGGGGCGGTTTTACGAGCAGTACTTC.

V usage is TRBV27 and J usage is TRBJ2-2; 8 bases are a match to TRBD1. The V and J ends lost 4 bases and 4 bases, in that order; junction bases with no gene match: 5. The CDR3 spans 15 residues. Germline V CDR1 and CDR2: MNHEY, SMNVEV (reference sequence). The CDR3 sequence is CASSSDRGGTGELFF. Written as DNA, the CDR3 is TGTGCCAGCAGTTCCGACAGGGGTGGCACCGGGGAGCTGTTTTTT.

This clone was seen more than once but under ten times. The chain uses TRBV5-6 and TRBJ1-2; tentatively, D is TRBD1 (5 bases). Germline assignment: CDR1 SGHDT and CDR2 YYEEEE. There are 14 residues in the CDR3. Trimming removed 0 bases at V and 4 bases at J, with 10 bases between. DNA of the CDR3: TGTGCCAGCAGCTTGGAGGGGATCCTCTATGGCTACACCTTC. Translated, it gives CASSLEGILYGYTF.

This chain connects TRBV18 to TRBJ2-5; tentative D call: TRBD2 (6 bases). The ends were cut back, 1 base at V and 3 bases at J, with 9 bases in the middle. Per germline, CDR1 KGHSH and CDR2 LQKENI. This CDR3 has 14 amino acids. The CDR3: CASSPQTSKETQYF. The CDR3 nucleotides read TGTGCCAGCTCACCACAAACTAGCAAAGAGACCCAGTACTTC.

The chain employs TRBV18 and TRBJ2-7, with TRBD2 as a possible D gene (6 bases). V was cut by 11 bases and J by 2 bases, with 13 bases left in between. The germline V gene encodes CDR1 KGHSH and CDR2 LQKENI. CDR3 length: 12 amino acids. CDR3 DNA: TGTGCCGGTGGGGGGAACACCTACGAGCAGTACTTC. Protein product: CAGGGNTYEQYF.

The chain couples TRBV6-5 to TRBJ1-6; unclear D gene. This CDR3 region has 15 residues. Germline CDR1 MNHEY, CDR2 SVGAGI. The ends were cut back, 6 bases at V and 7 bases at J, with 16 bases in the middle. The CDR3 protein is CASSPAVPLNSPLHF. Here the CDR3 DNA reads TGTGCCAGCAGCCCAGCGGTTCCCCTGAATTCACCCCTCCACTTT.

The chain uses TRBV5-4 and TRBJ2-3, with 7 bases identical to TRBD1. The CDR3 runs 14 residues. Germline CDR1 is SGHNT and CDR2 is YYREEE (reference sequence). J gave up 5 bases and V 1 base, and 4 bases lay outside the gene matches. For the CDR3, the DNA is TGTGCCAGCAGCTTGCAACAGGGGCAAGATACGCAGTATTTT. Its protein is CASSLQQGQDTQYF.

V and J are TRBV5-1 and TRBJ1-6; a weak D match, TRBD1 (6 bases). The ends were cut back, 0 bases at V and 10 bases at J, with 14 bases in the middle. Looked up from germline, CDR1 is SGHRS and CDR2 is YFSETQ. The CDR3 has 15 residues. CDR3 sequence: CASSLESQGNSPLHF. The CDR3, as DNA: TGCGCCAGCAGCTTGGAAAGCCAGGGGAACTCACCCCTCCACTTT. The whole variable domain, remainder taken from reference TRBV5-1 and TRBJ1-6, is KAGVTQTPRYLIKTRGQQVTLSCSPISGHRSVSWYQQTPGQGLQFLFEYFSETQRNKGNFPGRFSGRQFSNSRSEMNVSTLELGDSALYLCASSLESQGNSPLHFGNGTRLTVT.

The genes are TRBV11-2 and TRBJ2-5; 10 bases are a match to TRBD2. The germline V gene encodes CDR1 SGHAT and CDR2 FQNNGV. The V gene end was trimmed by 1 base and the J gene end by 4 bases; junction bases not matched to a gene: 9. The CDR3 contains 17 residues. The CDR3 here is CASSLGLAGVTGETQYF. CDR3 DNA: TGTGCCAGCAGCTTAGGGCTAGCGGGAGTAACTGGAGAGACCCAGTACTTC.

This chain links TRBV2 with TRBJ1-4; a possible D gene is TRBD1 (5 bases). V was trimmed by 8 bases and J by 4 bases, leaving 23 bases between them. CDR1 and CDR2 (germline): SNHLY, FYNNEI. This CDR3 spans 17 amino acids. The CDR3 protein is CASGGERGNVGNEKLFF. In DNA, the CDR3 is TGTGCCAGCGGCGGGGAGAGGGGTAATGTAGGTAATGAAAAACTGTTTTTT.

CDR3 coding DNA: TGTGCCAGTAGTGTTAGGACAGGGGGTGAGGAGTACTTC. Its protein product is CASSVRTGGEEYF. This chain uses TRBV19 with TRBJ2-7; 10 bases are shared with TRBD1. V lost 5 bases, J lost 11 bases, and 9 bases stayed unmatched. The CDR3 totals 13 residues. Germline lookup yields CDR1 LNHDA and CDR2 SQIVND (reference sequence).

The chain couples TRBV11-2 to TRBJ1-2, with a possible D match to TRBD1 (6 bases). Germline-derived CDR1 and CDR2 are SGHAT and FQNNGV. Trimming took 2 bases from V and 4 from J, leaving 8 bases between them. The CDR3 totals 13 residues. Written as DNA, the CDR3 is TGTGCCAGCAGCTTACCACAGGGCTATGGCTACACCTTC. It encodes CASSLPQGYGYTF. Complete variable domain (other parts from reference TRBV11-2 and TRBJ1-2): EAGVAQSPRYKIIEKRQSVAFWCNPISGHATLYWYQQILGQGPKLLIQFQNNGVVDDSQLPKDRFSAERLKGVDSTLKIQPAKLEDSAVYLCASSLPQGYGYTFGSGTRLTVV.

V gene TRBV27 combines with J gene TRBJ2-7, with 8 bases lining up with TRBD1. The CDR3 runs to 15 residues. V shed 3 bases and J 2 bases; nucleotides not matched to a gene: 6. Germline loops: CDR1 MNHEY, CDR2 SMNVEV (reference sequence). CDR3: CASSLGRGPTYEQYF. The CDR3 DNA follows: TGTGCCAGCAGTTTGGGCAGGGGGCCTACCTACGAGCAGTACTTC.

The chain couples TRBV5-1 to TRBJ2-2; 7 bases are shared with TRBD2. V shed 6 bases and J 4 bases; nucleotides not matched to a gene: 6. This CDR3 has 14 residues. Germline CDR1 is SGHRS and CDR2 is YFSETQ. CDR3 nucleotides: TGCGCCAGCAAAGTAGGGGAGGGCACCGGGGAGCTGTTTTTT. Translation: CASKVGEGTGELFF.

CDR3 protein: CASSSRDRVSIGYTF. DNA of the CDR3: TGTGCCAGCAGTTCCCGGGACAGGGTTTCAATTGGCTACACCTTC. This chain uses TRBV25-1 with TRBJ1-2; 9 bases match TRBD1. Unmatched junction bases numbered 11, after V lost 5 bases and J lost 7 bases. The germline V gene encodes CDR1 MGHDK and CDR2 SYGVNS. The CDR3 is 15 residues long.

This sequence joins TRBV18 and TRBJ2-2; 9 bases align to TRBD1. There are 17 residues in the CDR3. Looked up from germline, CDR1 is KGHSH and CDR2 is LQKENI. J gave up 1 base and V 0 bases, and 3 bases lay outside the gene matches. The CDR3 DNA sequence: TGTGCCAGCTCACCACCGAAGGGACAGGGGAACACCGGGGAGCTGTTTTTT. Translated, it gives CASSPPKGQGNTGELFF. Using reference TRBV18 and TRBJ2-2 for the parts outside the CDR3, the full variable domain is NAGVMQNPRHLVRRRGQEARLRCSPMKGHSHVYWYRQLPEEGLKFMVYLQKENIIDESGMPKERFSAEFPKEGPSILRIQQVVRGDSAAYFCASSPPKGQGNTGELFFGEGSRLTVL.

The chain recombines TRBV2 with TRBJ2-3; D is perhaps TRBD2 (6 bases). V dropped 6 bases and J dropped 6 bases, with 13 bases sitting between them. This CDR3 region has 13 residues. CDR1 is SNHLY and CDR2 is FYNNEI in the germline V gene. CDR3 nucleotides: TGTGCCAGCAGGGGGGACTCAAGCGATACGCAGTATTTT. It codes for CASRGDSSDTQYF.

This chain uses TRBV30 with TRBJ1-1; no firm D call. The germline CDR1 and CDR2 sequences are GTSNPN and SVGIG (reference sequence). Trimming stripped 0 bases from V and 0 bases from J, with 8 bases between. The CDR3 has 14 amino acids. The CDR3 bases are TGTGCCTGGAGTGTGGGCAGGCTGAACACTGAAGCTTTCTTT. This codes for CAWSVGRLNTEAFF.

The chain has TRBV2 and TRBJ2-7, with a weak D call TRBD1 (5 bases). CDR1 and CDR2 (germline): SNHLY, FYNNEI. Trimming took off 6 bases at V and 5 bases at J, with 20 bases between the two ends. The CDR3 is 15 residues long. The CDR3 DNA reads as TGTGCCAGCAGCCCGTATCTGGGGCCGGTCAACGAGCAGTACTTC. It encodes CASSPYLGPVNEQYF.

The chain uses TRBV27 and TRBJ2-1, with D unresolved. CDR1 MNHEY and CDR2 SMNVEV come from the germline V gene (reference sequence). V was cut by 5 bases and J by 4 bases, with 12 bases left in between. The CDR3 totals 14 residues. CDR3 in DNA: TGTGCCAGCAGTCTTCTCCTTCGGTACAATGAGCAGTTCTTC. Translated: CASSLLLRYNEQFF.